A selection of T cell receptor beta chains follows, all from one sample in a study of T cells in localized non-small cell lung cancer. This table comes from immunoSEQ multiplex PCR, and its TCRdb copy is limited to in-frame clones, with some not included. In the table there are over a thousand clones, around 20% of which are singletons. The sample consisted of lung tumor tissue, taken before any cancer treatment. These receptor sequences come from a man between 40 and 70 years old with stage III squamous cell lung carcinoma. CDR3s include the opening cysteine and the closing phenylalanine or tryptophan.

CASRQASGNTIYF,TRBJ1-3,TRBV9
CASTDPRGTEAFF,TRBJ1-1,TRBV19
CASSYSGTGEGNEQFF,TRBJ2-1,TRBV6-7
CASSSGASTDTQYF,TRBJ2-3,TRBV11-3
CAWSRRQASNEKLFF,TRBJ1-4,TRBV30
CASSLKSLSGGEQFF,TRBJ2-1,TRBV9
CAWRPTSGALNTGELFF,TRBJ2-2,TRBV30
CASSYSPQGGYEQYF,TRBJ2-7,TRBV6-8
CASSEAQWQGGLHF,TRBJ1-6,TRBV6-1
CASSAGTAGDTQYF,TRBJ2-3,TRBV9
CASSSPGLLGAFF,TRBJ1-1,TRBV6-8
CASSPSQGAPDTQYF,TRBJ2-3,TRBV27
CSVWGQGKYNEQFF,TRBJ2-1,TRBV29-1
CASSPIGTANTGELFF,TRBJ2-2,TRBV18
CASSVQADYGYTF,TRBJ1-2,TRBV9
CASSRDFTDTQYF,TRBJ2-3,TRBV7-2
CASSHIAGVPDTQYF,TRBJ2-3,TRBV11-3
CASSPRDRAGNTIYF,TRBJ1-3,TRBV9
CASSYRSNQPQHF,TRBJ1-5,TRBV4-1
CASSWGGNTEAFF,TRBJ1-1,TRBV18
CASRAHSTDTQYF,TRBJ2-3,TRBV6-9
CASSVGPITDTQYF,TRBJ2-3,TRBV9
CASSLKRGGRETQYF,TRBJ2-5,TRBV5-1
CASSPSEATAPGNTIYF,TRBJ1-3,TRBV11-3
CASSLRSGGNQPQHF,TRBJ1-5,TRBV11-3
CASSFALSSYNEQFF,TRBJ2-1,TRBV11-3
CASSLWGRVPPNGYTF,TRBJ1-2,TRBV11-3
CASSPLPGNTGELFF,TRBJ2-2,TRBV11-3
CASSPAGQGSTGELFF,TRBJ2-2,TRBV18
CASSIGAGGTYEQYF,TRBJ2-7,TRBV19
CASSGQGYNEQFF,TRBJ2-1,TRBV18
CASSFWGLSVYEQFF,TRBJ2-1,TRBV6-8
CASSFFPQETQYF,TRBJ2-5,TRBV7-2
CASSRQGNLYEQYF,TRBJ2-7,TRBV6-8
CASSYRGSEQYF,TRBJ2-7,TRBV6-8
CASSLARNTEAFF,TRBJ1-1,TRBV7-1
CASSVGGRGLSNQPQHF,TRBJ1-5,TRBV9
CASSQKVWSSNEKLFF,TRBJ1-4,TRBV4-1
CASSSDSFQETQYF,TRBJ2-5,TRBV18
CASSLATQTGLNTEAFF,TRBJ1-1,TRBV5-1
CASSVRGWAASQETQYF,TRBJ2-5,TRBV9
CASSPRGRNTEAFF,TRBJ1-1,TRBV18
CASSPQERLVFGANVLTF,TRBJ2-6,TRBV11-3
CASSVTLESDTQYF,TRBJ2-3,TRBV9
CASSYSSAATEAFF,TRBJ1-1,TRBV6-8
CASSLVGGADTEAFF,TRBJ1-1,TRBV11-3